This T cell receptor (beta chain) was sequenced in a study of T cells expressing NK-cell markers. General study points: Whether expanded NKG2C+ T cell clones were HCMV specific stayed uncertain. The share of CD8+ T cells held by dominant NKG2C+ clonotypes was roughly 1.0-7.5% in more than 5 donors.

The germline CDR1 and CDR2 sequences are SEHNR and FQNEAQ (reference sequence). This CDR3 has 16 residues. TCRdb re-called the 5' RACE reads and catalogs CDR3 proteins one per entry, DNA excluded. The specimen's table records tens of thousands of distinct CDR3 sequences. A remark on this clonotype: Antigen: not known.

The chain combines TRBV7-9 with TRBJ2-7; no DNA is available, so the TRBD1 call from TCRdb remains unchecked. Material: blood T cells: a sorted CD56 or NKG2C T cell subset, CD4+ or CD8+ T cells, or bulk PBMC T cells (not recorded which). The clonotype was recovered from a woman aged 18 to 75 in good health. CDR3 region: CASSDGNRKRSYEQYF.